This T cell receptor beta chain comes out of a study of follicular helper T cells after annual influenza vaccination. On this clone: Its specificity is unknown.

Trimming took off 4 bases at V and 4 bases at J, with 17 bases between the two ends. The CDR3 is 16 residues long. Germline V gene sequence: CDR1 MDHEN, CDR2 SYDVKM. Time point given: 2015-2016 season, pre-vaccination. Cells are cTfh (non-naive CD4+CXCR5+PD-1+), split by ICOS and CD38 into double-positive or double-negative. Survey level resolution was used for TCRB sequencing. Method: immunoSEQ multiplex PCR; TCRdb's copy keeps in-frame clones and lacks some. The table has about 5,000 clones, 75% to 85% seen once. The study, taken as a whole, reports: ICOS+CD38+ cTfh clonality change tracked circulating plasmablast frequency change.

The J gene is TRBJ2-1, the V gene TRBV28, with a weak D call TRBD2 (6 bases). The source was CXCR5+ CD38- circulating T follicular helper cells from blood, collected on the day of influenza vaccination. As to subset: circulating Tfh, non-naive CD4+CXCR5+PD-1+ (ICOS+CD38+ or ICOS-CD38-). The sequence came from an adult who received the influenza vaccine. CDR3: CASSSSRGRSYNEQFF. The CDR3 bases are TGTGCCAGCAGTTCCTCTCGAGGGAGGTCTTACAATGAGCAGTTCTTC.